These 17 T cell receptor beta chains came from one sample sequenced in a study of cytomegalovirus exposure and HLA in healthy donors. Primers included in the PCR were 60 Vbeta and 13 Jbeta primers. Only in-frame clones appear in the TCRdb table, and some are missing; sequencing was by immunoSEQ multiplex PCR. The sample includes about 130,000 clones, approximately 81% of them seen just once. The sample comprised PBMCs. Every receptor here comes from a man between 18 and 29 years old in good health and CMV-seronegative.

The rearrangement joins TRBV10-1 to TRBJ1-1; perhaps TRBD1 as D (5 bases). The CDR3 length is 13 residues. Germline loops: CDR1 WNHNN, CDR2 SYGVQD (reference sequence). The germline V and J ends were trimmed by 3 bases and 5 bases, with 10 bases remaining between them. In DNA form, the CDR3 reads TGCGCCAGCAGTGAAGGGGTTTGGACTGAAGCTTTCTTT. Its protein is CASSEGVWTEAFF.

This sequence joins TRBV30 and TRBJ1-4, with D possibly matching TRBD1 (6 bases). V gave up 1 base and J gave up 10 bases, with 13 bases separating them. In germline, CDR1 is GTSNPN, CDR2 SVGIG (reference sequence). CDR3 length: 13 residues. CDR3 amino acids: CAWSGQDIAKLFF. The CDR3 DNA sequence: TGTGCCTGGAGTGGACAGGACATTGCAAAACTGTTTTTT.

This clone was detected once. V usage is TRBV5-6 and J usage is TRBJ1-1; D might be TRBD1 (5 bases). The CDR3 totals 13 residues. V was clipped by 3 bases and J by 4 bases, with 10 bases between them. The germline CDR1 and CDR2 sequences are SGHDT and YYEEEE. The CDR3 sequence is CASSSGDFTEAFF. CDR3 DNA sequence: TGTGCCAGCAGCTCGGGGGATTTCACTGAAGCTTTCTTT.

The chain uses TRBV7-9 and TRBJ1-1, with D perhaps matching TRBD1 (5 bases). V gave up 3 bases and J gave up 0 bases, with 11 bases separating them. Looked up from germline, CDR1 is SEHNR and CDR2 is FQNEAQ (reference sequence). The CDR3 is 15 residues long. CDR3 in amino acids: CASSFGGTLNTEAFF. The CDR3 DNA is TGTGCCAGCAGCTTCGGCGGGACTTTGAACACTGAAGCTTTCTTT.

This clone was recorded once. The chain links TRBV9 to TRBJ1-5; 8 nucleotides line up with TRBD1. There are 14 residues in the CDR3. Trimming at V came to 8 bases and at J to 3 bases, leaving 7 bases not matched to a gene. Germline assignment: CDR1 SGDLS and CDR2 YYNGEE. Here the CDR3 reads CASTPGQDNQPQHF. The CDR3, as DNA: TGTGCCAGTACGCCGGGACAGGACAATCAGCCCCAGCATTTT.

Here the CDR3 DNA reads TGTGCCAGCAGCAGCGGGGGGCGGGGAACCTACAATGAGCAGTTCTTC. Translating it yields CASSSGGRGTYNEQFF. The chain carries TRBV9 and TRBJ2-1; 9 positions match TRBD2. The CDR3 is 16 residues long. Germline trimming cut 4 bases from V and 2 bases from J; bases unmatched to any gene: 7. CDR1 is SGDLS, CDR2 YYNGEE, per germline.

This clone came up a few times. The chain joins TRBV6-1 to TRBJ2-1; D not resolved. The germline V gene has CDR1 MNHNS and CDR2 SASEGT. The CDR3 runs to 13 residues. The V gene lost 0 bases and the J gene lost 4 bases, with 4 bases spanning the gap. CDR3 protein: CASSEAYYNEQFF. The CDR3 DNA follows: TGTGCCAGCAGTGAAGCTTATTACAATGAGCAGTTCTTC.

A few counts support this clone. The chain couples TRBV2 to TRBJ2-5; 9 positions agree with TRBD1. There are 12 residues in the CDR3. Germline trimming cut 6 bases from V and 5 bases from J; bases unmatched to any gene: 1. Germline V CDR1 and CDR2: SNHLY, FYNNEI. The CDR3: CASSGQGETQYF. In DNA form, the CDR3 reads TGTGCCAGCAGCGGACAGGGGGAGACCCAGTACTTC.

CDR3: CAISLTGEGYEQYF. In DNA form, the CDR3 reads TGTGCCATCAGTTTGACAGGGGAAGGCTACGAGCAGTACTTC. This chain uses TRBV10-3 with TRBJ2-7; TRBD1 agrees at 8 bases. Germline V gene sequence: CDR1 ENHRY, CDR2 SYGVKD. The V segment lost 5 bases and the J segment 3 bases; nucleotides outside the gene matches: 6. The CDR3 is made up of 14 amino acids.

This chain uses TRBV5-1 with TRBJ2-7; D is possibly TRBD2 (6 bases). This CDR3 is 14 amino acids long. Germline loops: CDR1 SGHRS, CDR2 YFSETQ. Trimming took 0 bases from V and 4 from J, leaving 11 bases between them. The CDR3 spells CASSLDGGTYEQYF. The CDR3 bases are TGCGCCAGCAGCTTGGACGGGGGTACGTACGAGCAGTACTTC.

The V call is TRBV30, the J call TRBJ2-5; 8 positions match TRBD1. The V and J ends lost 0 bases and 13 bases, in that order; junction bases with no gene match: 7. Germline V gene lookup returns CDR1 GTSNPN and CDR2 SVGIG (reference sequence). The CDR3 consists of 12 residues. CDR3 residues: CAWSVSTGARYF. In nucleotides, the CDR3 is TGTGCCTGGAGTGTATCGACAGGGGCTCGGTACTTC. The whole variable domain, remainder taken from reference TRBV30 and TRBJ2-5, is SQTIHQWPATLVQPVGSPLSLECTVEGTSNPNLYWYRQAAGRGLQLLFYSVGIGQISSEVPQNLSASRPQDRQFILSSKKLLLSDSGFYLCAWSVSTGARYFGPGTRLLVL.

The gene calls are TRBV23-1 and TRBJ1-1, with 10 bases aligning to TRBD1. TRBV23-1 belongs to the ORF category, with a function that is uncertain. The CDR3 spans 16 residues. J lost 6 bases, V lost 10 bases, and 17 bases had no gene match. As DNA, the CDR3 is TGCGCCACCACAACTACGGGACAGGGGATTCGATCTGAAGCTTTCTTT. Amino acid sequence: CATTTTGQGIRSEAFF.

The V call is TRBV9, the J call TRBJ1-1, with D possibly matching TRBD1 (6 bases). Germline CDR1 reads SGDLS; CDR2 reads YYNGEE. Between the trimmed V and J ends, which lost 0 bases and 4 bases, there was a span of 10 bases. The CDR3 runs 14 residues. The CDR3 region has the DNA TGTGCCAGCAGCGTAGCAGGGGCAAGCACTGAAGCTTTCTTT. Protein: CASSVAGASTEAFF.

This chain uses TRBV16 with TRBJ2-1; 15 bases align to TRBD2. The V gene end was trimmed by 3 bases and the J gene end by 0 bases; junction bases not matched to a gene: 3. The CDR3 spans 18 residues. CDR1 and CDR2 (germline): KGHSY, FQNENV. The CDR3 loop reads CASSQGTSGGISYNEQFF. The CDR3 nucleotides read TGTGCCAGCAGCCAGGGGACTAGCGGGGGGATCTCCTACAATGAGCAGTTCTTC. Using reference TRBV16 and TRBJ2-1 for the parts outside the CDR3, the full variable domain is GEEVAQTPKHLVRGEGQKAKLYCAPIKGHSYVFWYQQVLKNEFKFLISFQNENVFDETGMPKERFSAKCLPNSPCSLEIQATKLEDSAVYFCASSQGTSGGISYNEQFFGPGTRLTVL.

The rearrangement uses TRBV30 and TRBJ2-7; maybe TRBD2 (6 bases). The germline V gene has CDR1 GTSNPN and CDR2 SVGIG (reference sequence). V shed 1 base and J shed 3 bases, with 10 bases lying between them. The CDR3 sequence is 13 residues long. The CDR3 region has the DNA TGTGCCTGGAGTGAAGGGGACTTCTACGAGCAGTACTTC. Protein sequence: CAWSEGDFYEQYF.

The chain uses TRBV7-9 and TRBJ1-2; 12 bases fit TRBD1. In germline, CDR1 is SEHNR, CDR2 FQNEAQ (reference sequence). V was clipped by 5 bases and J by 8 bases; unmatched bases: 9. This CDR3 contains 15 residues. CDR3 in DNA: TGTGCCAGCAGCCTACCGGGACAGGGGGCGGGCGGCTACACCTTC. It is translated as CASSLPGQGAGGYTF.

The chain links TRBV9 to TRBJ1-1; D is uncertain. Trimming removed 4 bases at V and 5 bases at J, with 18 bases between. Per germline, CDR1 SGDLS and CDR2 YYNGEE. The CDR3 is 15 amino acids. Here the CDR3 reads CASSPQRFSPTEAFF. CDR3 coding DNA: TGTGCCAGCAGCCCTCAGCGATTCAGCCCTACTGAAGCTTTCTTT.